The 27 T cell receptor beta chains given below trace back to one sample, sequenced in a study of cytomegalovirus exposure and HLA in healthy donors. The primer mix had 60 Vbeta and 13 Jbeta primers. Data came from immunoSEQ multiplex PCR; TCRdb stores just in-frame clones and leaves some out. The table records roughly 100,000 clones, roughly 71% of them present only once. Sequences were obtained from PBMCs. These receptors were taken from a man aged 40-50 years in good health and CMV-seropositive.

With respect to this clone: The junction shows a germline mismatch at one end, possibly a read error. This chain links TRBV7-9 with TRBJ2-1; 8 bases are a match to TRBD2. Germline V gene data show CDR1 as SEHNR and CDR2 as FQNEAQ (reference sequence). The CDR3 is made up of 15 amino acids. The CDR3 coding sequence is TGTTCCAGCAGAGAGGGAAGCGGGGGTTACAATGAGCAGTTCTTC. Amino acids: CSSREGSGGYNEQFF.

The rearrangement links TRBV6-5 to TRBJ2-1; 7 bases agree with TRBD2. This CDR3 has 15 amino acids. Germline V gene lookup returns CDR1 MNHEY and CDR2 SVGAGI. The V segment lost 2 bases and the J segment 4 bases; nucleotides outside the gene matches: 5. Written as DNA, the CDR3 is TGTGCCAGCAGTTACGGGCTAGCGGAATACAATGAGCAGTTCTTC. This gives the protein CASSYGLAEYNEQFF.

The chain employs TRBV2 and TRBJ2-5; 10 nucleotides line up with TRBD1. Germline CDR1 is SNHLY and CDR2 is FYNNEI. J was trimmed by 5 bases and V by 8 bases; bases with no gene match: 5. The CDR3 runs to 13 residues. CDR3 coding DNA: TGTGCCAGCTACGGACAGGGGGGTGAGACCCAGTACTTC. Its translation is CASYGQGGETQYF. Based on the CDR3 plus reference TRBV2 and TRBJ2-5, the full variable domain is EPEVTQTPSHQVTQMGQEVILRCVPISNHLYFYWYRQILGQKVEFLVSFYNNEISEKSEIFDDQFSVERPDGSNFTLKIRSTKLEDSAMYFCASYGQGGETQYFGPGTRLLVL.

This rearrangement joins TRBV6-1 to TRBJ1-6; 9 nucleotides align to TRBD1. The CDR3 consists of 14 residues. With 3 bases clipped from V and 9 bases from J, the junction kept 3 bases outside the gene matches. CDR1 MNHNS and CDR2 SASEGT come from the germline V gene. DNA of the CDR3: TGTGCCAGCAGTGATGGGACAGGGACTTCACCCCTCCACTTT. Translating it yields CASSDGTGTSPLHF.

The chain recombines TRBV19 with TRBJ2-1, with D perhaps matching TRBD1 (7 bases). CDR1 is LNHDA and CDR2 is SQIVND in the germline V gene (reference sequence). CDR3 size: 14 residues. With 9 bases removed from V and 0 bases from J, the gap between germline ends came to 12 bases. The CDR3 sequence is CASRGTDSYNEQFF. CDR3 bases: TGTGCCAGCCGCGGGACAGACTCCTACAATGAGCAGTTCTTC.

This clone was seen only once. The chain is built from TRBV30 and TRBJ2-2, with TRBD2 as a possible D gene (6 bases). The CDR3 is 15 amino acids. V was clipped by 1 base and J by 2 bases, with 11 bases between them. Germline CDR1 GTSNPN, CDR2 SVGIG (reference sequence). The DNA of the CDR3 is TGTGCCTGGAGTGGGACTATTGCTAACACCGGGGAGCTGTTTTTT. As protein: CAWSGTIANTGELFF.

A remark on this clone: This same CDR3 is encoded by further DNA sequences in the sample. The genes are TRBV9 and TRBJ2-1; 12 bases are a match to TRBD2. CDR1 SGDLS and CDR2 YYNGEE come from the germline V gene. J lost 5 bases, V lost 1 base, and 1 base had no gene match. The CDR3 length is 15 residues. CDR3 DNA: TGTGCCAGCAGCGTATGGACTAGCGGGGACAATGAGCAGTTCTTC. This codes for CASSVWTSGDNEQFF.

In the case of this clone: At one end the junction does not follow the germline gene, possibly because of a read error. The CDR3 DNA sequence: TGTGCCAGCAGTCTATCCAACCCAGCTAACTATGGCTACACCTTC. This encodes CASSLSNPANYGYTF. The rearrangement uses TRBV27 and TRBJ1-2, with D unclear. The V gene's germline CDR1 is MNHEY and CDR2 SMNVEV (reference sequence). The CDR3 spans 15 residues.

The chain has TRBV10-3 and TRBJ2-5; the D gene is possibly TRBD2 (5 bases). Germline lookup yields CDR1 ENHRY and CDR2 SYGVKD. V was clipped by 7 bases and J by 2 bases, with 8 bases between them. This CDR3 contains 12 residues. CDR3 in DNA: TGTGCCATCATGGGAGATCAAGAGACCCAGTACTTC. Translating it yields CAIMGDQETQYF.

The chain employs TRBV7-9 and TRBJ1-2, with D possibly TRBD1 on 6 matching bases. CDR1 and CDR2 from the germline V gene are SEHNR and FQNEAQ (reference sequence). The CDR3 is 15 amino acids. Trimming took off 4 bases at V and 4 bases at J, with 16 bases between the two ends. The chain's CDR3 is CASSSTIQGSYGYTF. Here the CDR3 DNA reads TGTGCCAGCAGCTCTACTATACAGGGCAGCTATGGCTACACCTTC.

The CDR3 sequence: CASSSGTGGRETYNEQFF. The CDR3 region has the DNA TGTGCCAGCAGCTCAGGGACAGGGGGCAGAGAGACCTACAATGAGCAGTTCTTC. V usage is TRBV13 and J usage is TRBJ2-1, with 12 bases matching TRBD1. The V and J ends lost 4 bases and 2 bases, in that order; junction bases with no gene match: 9. Germline assignment: CDR1 PRHDT and CDR2 FYEKMQ (reference sequence). The CDR3 sequence is 18 residues long.

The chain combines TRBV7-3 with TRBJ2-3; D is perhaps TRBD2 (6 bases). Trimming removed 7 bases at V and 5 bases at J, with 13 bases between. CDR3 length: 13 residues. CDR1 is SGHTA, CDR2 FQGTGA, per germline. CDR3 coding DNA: TGTGCCAGCAAACCGGGAGAGGTAGATACGCAGTATTTT. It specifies CASKPGEVDTQYF.

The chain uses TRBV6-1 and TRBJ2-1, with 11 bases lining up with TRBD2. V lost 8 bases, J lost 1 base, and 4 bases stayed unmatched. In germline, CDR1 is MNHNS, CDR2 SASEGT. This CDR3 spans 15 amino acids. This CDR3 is CASSGTSGSYNEQFF. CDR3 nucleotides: TGTGCCAGCTCAGGGACTAGCGGTTCCTACAATGAGCAGTTCTTC.

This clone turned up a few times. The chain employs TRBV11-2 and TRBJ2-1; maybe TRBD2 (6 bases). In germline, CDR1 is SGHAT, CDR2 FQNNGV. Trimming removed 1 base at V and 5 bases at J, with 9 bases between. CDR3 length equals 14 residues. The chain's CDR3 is CASSLAGSNNEQFF. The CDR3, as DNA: TGTGCCAGCAGCTTAGCCGGGAGTAACAATGAGCAGTTCTTC.

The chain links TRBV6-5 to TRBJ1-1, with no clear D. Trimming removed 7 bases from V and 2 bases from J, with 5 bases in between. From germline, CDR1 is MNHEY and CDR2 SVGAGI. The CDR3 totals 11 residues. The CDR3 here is CASMGNTEAFF. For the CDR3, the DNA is TGTGCCAGCATGGGCAACACTGAAGCTTTCTTT.

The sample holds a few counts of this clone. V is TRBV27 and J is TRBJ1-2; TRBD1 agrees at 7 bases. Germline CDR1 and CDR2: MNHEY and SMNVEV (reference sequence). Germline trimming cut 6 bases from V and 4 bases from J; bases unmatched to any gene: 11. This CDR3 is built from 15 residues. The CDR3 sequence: CASSQRGTEFYGYTF. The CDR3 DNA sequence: TGTGCCAGCAGCCAGCGGGGGACAGAGTTCTATGGCTACACCTTC.

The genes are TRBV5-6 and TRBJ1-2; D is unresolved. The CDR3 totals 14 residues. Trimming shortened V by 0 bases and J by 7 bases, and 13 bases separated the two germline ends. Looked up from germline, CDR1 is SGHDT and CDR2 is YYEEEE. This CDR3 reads CASSLAIREPGYTF. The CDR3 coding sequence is TGTGCCAGCAGCTTGGCAATCCGGGAACCTGGCTACACCTTC. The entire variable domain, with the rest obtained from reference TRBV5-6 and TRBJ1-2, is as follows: DAGVTQSPTHLIKTRGQQVTLRCSPKSGHDTVSWYQQALGQGPQFIFQYYEEEERQRGNFPDRFSGHQFPNYSSELNVNALLLGDSALYLCASSLAIREPGYTFGSGTRLTVV.

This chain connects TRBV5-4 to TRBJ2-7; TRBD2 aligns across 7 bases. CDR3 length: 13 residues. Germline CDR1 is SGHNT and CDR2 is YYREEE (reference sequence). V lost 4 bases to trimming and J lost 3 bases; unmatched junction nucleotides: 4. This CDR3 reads CASSGGVGYEQYV. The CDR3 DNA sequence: TGTGCCAGCAGCGGGGGGGTCGGCTACGAGCAGTACGTC.

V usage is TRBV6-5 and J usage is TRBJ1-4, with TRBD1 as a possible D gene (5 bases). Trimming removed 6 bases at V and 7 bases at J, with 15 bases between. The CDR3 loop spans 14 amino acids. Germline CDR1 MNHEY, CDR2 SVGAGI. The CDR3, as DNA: TGTGCCAGCAGCCCGGGTGGGGCAAGTGAAAAACTGTTTTTT. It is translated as CASSPGGASEKLFF.

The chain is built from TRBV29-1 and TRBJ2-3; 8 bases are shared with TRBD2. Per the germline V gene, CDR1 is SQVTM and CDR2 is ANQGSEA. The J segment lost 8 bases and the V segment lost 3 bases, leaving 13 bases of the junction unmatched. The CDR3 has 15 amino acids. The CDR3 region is CSVDSGGPGQVTQYF. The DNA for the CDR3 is TGCAGCGTTGACTCGGGAGGGCCCGGCCAGGTTACGCAGTATTTT.

CDR3 residues: CASTGQGVDGYTF. Written as DNA, the CDR3 is TGTGCCAGCACCGGACAGGGAGTAGATGGCTACACCTTC. The rearrangement links TRBV6-5 to TRBJ1-2, with 8 bases that match TRBD1. CDR1 is MNHEY and CDR2 is SVGAGI in the germline V gene. The CDR3 is made up of 13 amino acids. Trimming cost V 7 bases and J 6 bases; bases outside gene matches: 7.

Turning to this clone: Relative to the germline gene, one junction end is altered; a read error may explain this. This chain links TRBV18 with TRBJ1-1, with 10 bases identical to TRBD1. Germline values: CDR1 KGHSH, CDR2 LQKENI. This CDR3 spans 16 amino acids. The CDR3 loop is CASSRSPGQGNAEAFF. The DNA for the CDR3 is TGTGCCAGCTCACGATCTCCGGGACAGGGGAACGCTGAAGCTTTCTTT.

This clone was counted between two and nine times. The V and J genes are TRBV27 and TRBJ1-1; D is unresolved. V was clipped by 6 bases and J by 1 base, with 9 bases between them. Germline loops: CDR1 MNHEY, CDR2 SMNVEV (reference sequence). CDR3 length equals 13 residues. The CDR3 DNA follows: TGTGCCAGCAGCCTCAGTACGAACACTGAAGCTTTCTTT. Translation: CASSLSTNTEAFF.

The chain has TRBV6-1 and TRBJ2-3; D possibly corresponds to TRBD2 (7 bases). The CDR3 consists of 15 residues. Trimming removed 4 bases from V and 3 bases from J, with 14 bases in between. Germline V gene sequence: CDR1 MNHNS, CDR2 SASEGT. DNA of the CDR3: TGTGCCAGCAGTGTCGGGGGGCTCAGGACAGATACGCAGTATTTT. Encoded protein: CASSVGGLRTDTQYF.

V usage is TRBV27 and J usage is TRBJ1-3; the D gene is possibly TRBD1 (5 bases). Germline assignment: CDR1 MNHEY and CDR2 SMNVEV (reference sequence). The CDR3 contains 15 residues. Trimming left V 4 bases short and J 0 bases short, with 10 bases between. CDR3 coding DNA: TGTGCCAGCAGTTCAGGGTCCAGCTCTGGAAACACCATATATTTT. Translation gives CASSSGSSSGNTIYF.

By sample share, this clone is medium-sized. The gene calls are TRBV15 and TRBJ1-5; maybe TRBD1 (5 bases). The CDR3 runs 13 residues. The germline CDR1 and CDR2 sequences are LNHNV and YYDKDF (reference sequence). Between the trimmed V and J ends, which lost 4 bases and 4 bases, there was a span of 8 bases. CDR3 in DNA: TGTGCCACCAGCACACAGGAGAATCAGCCCCAGCATTTT. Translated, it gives CATSTQENQPQHF.

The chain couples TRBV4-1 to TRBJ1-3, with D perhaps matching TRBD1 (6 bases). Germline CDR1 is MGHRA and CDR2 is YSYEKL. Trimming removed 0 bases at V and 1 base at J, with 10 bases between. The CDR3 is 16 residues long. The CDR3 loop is CASSQDMQGSGNTIYF. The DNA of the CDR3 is TGCGCCAGCAGCCAAGATATGCAGGGGTCTGGAAACACCATATATTTT.